A single sample gave rise to the 10 T cell receptor beta chains below, sequenced in a study of T-cell memory formation after mild COVID-19. One entry per CDR3 protein results from TCRdb running MiXCR on the 5' RACE reads. The sample lists more than 100,000 distinct CDR3 sequences, over 15% occurring once. Material: PBMCs or a T cell subset sorted from them (not recorded which). Receptors originate from a man aged 18 to 30 who had mild COVID-19 (a few samples of this study predate the infection). Cell type and time point are not known.

This clonotype showed up just a few times. V usage is TRBV5-1 and J usage is TRBJ2-7, with D unresolved. The V end lost 0 bases, the J end lost 2 bases, and 9 bases lay between the germline ends. The V gene's germline CDR1 is SGHRS and CDR2 YFSETQ. The CDR3 consists of 14 residues. CDR3 in DNA: TGCGCCAGCAGCTTGGGCTCCGTAACCTACGAGCAGTACTTC. Translation gives CASSLGSVTYEQYF.

This clonotype occurred many times. The chain links TRBV6-5 to TRBJ1-2, with D tentatively TRBD1 (5 bases). The CDR3 is made up of 13 amino acids. Germline-derived CDR1 and CDR2 are MNHEY and SVGAGI. The V and J ends lost 5 bases and 7 bases respectively, with 14 bases between them. DNA for the CDR3: TGTGCCAGCAGTCTCCGCGGGGCGCTTGGCTACACCTTC. The encoded protein is CASSLRGALGYTF.

The rearrangement links TRBV5-1 to TRBJ2-2; the D gene is possibly TRBD1 (6 bases). This CDR3 is 16 amino acids long. V lost 4 bases to trimming and J lost 0 bases, with 13 bases between them. Per germline, CDR1 SGHRS and CDR2 YFSETQ. The CDR3 DNA follows: TGCGCCAGCAGCCCCCAGGGGACACCGAACACCGGGGAGCTGTTTTTT. Encoded protein: CASSPQGTPNTGELFF.

The sample holds a few counts of this clonotype. The chain couples TRBV9 to TRBJ2-7, with D possibly being TRBD2 (5 bases). Germline V gives CDR1 SGDLS, CDR2 YYNGEE. V was clipped by 4 bases and J by 4 bases, with 18 bases between them. The CDR3 extends over 15 amino acids. CDR3 sequence (DNA): TGTGCCAGCAGCCCCCTAGCTGTCCCCCCGTACGAGCAGTACTTC. The encoded protein is CASSPLAVPPYEQYF.

The genes are TRBV11-2 and TRBJ2-5; a possible D gene is TRBD2 (7 bases). V was cut by 1 base and J by 5 bases, with 23 bases left in between. Germline lookup yields CDR1 SGHAT and CDR2 FQNNGV. The CDR3 is made up of 18 amino acids. The chain's CDR3 is CASSLVRWGRLASETQYF. CDR3 sequence (DNA): TGTGCCAGCAGCTTAGTAAGGTGGGGGCGACTAGCATCGGAGACCCAGTACTTC.

In nucleotides, the CDR3 is TGTGCCAGCAGCCATCGGACTAGCGGTGGGAATGAGCAGTTCTTC. Protein sequence: CASSHRTSGGNEQFF. The chain has TRBV7-9 and TRBJ2-1, with TRBD2 matching 10 bases. Per germline, CDR1 SEHNR and CDR2 FQNEAQ (reference sequence). J was trimmed by 7 bases and V by 5 bases; bases with no gene match: 8. The CDR3 extends over 15 amino acids.

This sequence joins TRBV4-2 and TRBJ2-7; 9 bases align to TRBD1. Per the germline V gene, CDR1 is LGHNA and CDR2 is YNFKEQ. V shed 3 bases, J shed 2 bases, and the junction held 8 bases outside the gene matches. CDR3 length: 16 amino acids. The CDR3 bases are TGTGCCAGCAGCCAGCCACAGGGGGCTTTTCCCTACGAGCAGTACTTC. This translates into CASSQPQGAFPYEQYF.

The rearrangement links TRBV20-1 to TRBJ1-3; 9 positions agree with TRBD1. This CDR3 is built from 13 residues. Per the germline V gene, CDR1 is DFQATT and CDR2 is SNEGSKA (reference sequence). The V gene end was trimmed by 4 bases and the J gene end by 4 bases; junction bases not matched to a gene: 2. This CDR3 reads CSATQGAGNTIYF. The CDR3 DNA follows: TGCAGTGCTACACAGGGGGCAGGAAACACCATATATTTT.

This chain joins TRBV24-1 and TRBJ2-1, with TRBD1 matching 9 bases. The germline V gene encodes CDR1 KGHDR and CDR2 SFDVKD. The CDR3 spans 16 residues. Trimming took 3 bases from V and 8 from J; bases not matched to a gene: 10. CDR3 loop: CATSDPADRGFDEQFF. In DNA, the CDR3 is TGTGCCACCAGTGATCCCGCGGACAGGGGTTTCGATGAGCAGTTCTTC.

This chain connects TRBV7-9 to TRBJ1-1; D gene unclear. The germline CDR1 and CDR2 sequences are SEHNR and FQNEAQ (reference sequence). V dropped 2 bases and J dropped 1 base, with 14 bases sitting between them. CDR3 size: 16 residues. CDR3 sequence reads: CASSLPPSLPNTEAFF. The CDR3 coding sequence is TGTGCCAGCAGCTTACCCCCTTCTCTCCCGAACACTGAAGCTTTCTTT.